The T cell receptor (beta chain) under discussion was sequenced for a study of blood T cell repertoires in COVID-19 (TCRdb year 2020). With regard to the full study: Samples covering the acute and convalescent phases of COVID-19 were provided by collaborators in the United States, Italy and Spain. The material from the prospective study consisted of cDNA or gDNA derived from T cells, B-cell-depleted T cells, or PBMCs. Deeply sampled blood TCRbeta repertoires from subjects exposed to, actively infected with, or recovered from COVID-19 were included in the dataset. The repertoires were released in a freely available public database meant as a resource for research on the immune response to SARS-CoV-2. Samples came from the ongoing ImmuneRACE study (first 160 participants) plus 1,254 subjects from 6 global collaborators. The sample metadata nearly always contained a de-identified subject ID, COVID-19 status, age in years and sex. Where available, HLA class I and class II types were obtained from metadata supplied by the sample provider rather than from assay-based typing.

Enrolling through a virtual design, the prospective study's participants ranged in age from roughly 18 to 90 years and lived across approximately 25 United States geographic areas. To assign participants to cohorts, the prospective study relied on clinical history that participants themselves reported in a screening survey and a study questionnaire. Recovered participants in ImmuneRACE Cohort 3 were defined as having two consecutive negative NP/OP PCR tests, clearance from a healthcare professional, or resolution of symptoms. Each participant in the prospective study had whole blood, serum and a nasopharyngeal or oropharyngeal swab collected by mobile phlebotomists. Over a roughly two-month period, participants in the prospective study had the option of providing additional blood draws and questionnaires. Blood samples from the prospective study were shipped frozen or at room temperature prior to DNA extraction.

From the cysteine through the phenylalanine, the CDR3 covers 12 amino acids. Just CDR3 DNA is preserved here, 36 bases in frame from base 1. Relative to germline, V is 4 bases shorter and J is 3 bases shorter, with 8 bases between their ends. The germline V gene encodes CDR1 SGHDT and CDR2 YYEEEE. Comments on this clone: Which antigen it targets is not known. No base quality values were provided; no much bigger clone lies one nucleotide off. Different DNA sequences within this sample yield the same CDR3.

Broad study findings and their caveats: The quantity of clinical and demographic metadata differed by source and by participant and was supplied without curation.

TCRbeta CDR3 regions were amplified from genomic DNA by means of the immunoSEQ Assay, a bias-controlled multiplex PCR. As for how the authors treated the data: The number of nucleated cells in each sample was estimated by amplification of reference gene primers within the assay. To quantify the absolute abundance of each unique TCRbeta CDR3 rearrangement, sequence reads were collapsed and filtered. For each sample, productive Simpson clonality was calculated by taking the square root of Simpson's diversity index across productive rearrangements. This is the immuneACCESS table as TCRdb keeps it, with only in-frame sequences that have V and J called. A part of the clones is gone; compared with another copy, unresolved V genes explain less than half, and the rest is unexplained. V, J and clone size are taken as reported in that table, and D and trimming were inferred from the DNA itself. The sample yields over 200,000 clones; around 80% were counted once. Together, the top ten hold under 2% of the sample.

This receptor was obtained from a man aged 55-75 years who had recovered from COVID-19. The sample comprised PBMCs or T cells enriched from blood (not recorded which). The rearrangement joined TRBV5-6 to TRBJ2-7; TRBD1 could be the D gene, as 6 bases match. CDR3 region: CASSLTGYEQYF. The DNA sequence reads TGTGCCAGCAGCCTGACAGGCTACGAGCAGTACTTC.